This T cell receptor beta chain originates from a study of cytomegalovirus exposure and HLA in healthy donors. Study at large: Genotyping of nearly 400 donors showed that over 80% belonged to the Caucasian-associated ancestry cluster.

From germline, CDR1 is MNHNY and CDR2 SVGAGI (reference sequence). V gave up 6 bases and J gave up 3 bases, with 15 bases separating them. The CDR3 is 15 amino acids. Unrecorded immune exposures were likely, despite nominal health at sampling. Amplification used 60 Vbeta primers and 13 Jbeta primers. Sequenced by immunoSEQ multiplex PCR; TCRdb stores in-frame clones only, minus some. The sample contains about 190,000 clones, roughly 80% of which appear only once. Study-wide points: On later analysis, the bulk of CMV-associated TCR beta chains appeared to be HLA-restricted.

This clone was detected a few times. Its specificity is unknown. The chain carries TRBV6-6 and TRBJ1-5; TRBD1 might be the D (5 bases). This TCR was sampled from a woman aged 45-59 years in good health and CMV-seropositive. Sequenced: PBMCs. CDR3 DNA: TGTGCCAGCAGGATCCGAGGGGACTACAATCAGCCCCAGCATTTT. Its protein is CASRIRGDYNQPQHF.